This T cell receptor beta chain is drawn from a study of T cell responses to AZD1222 COVID-19 vaccine. Study details: Pooling covered second doses at about 4 or about 12 weeks.

Sequencing was performed with immunoSEQ multiplex PCR; in TCRdb, only in-frame clones are kept and a portion is missing. The data show around 160,000 clones, less than 95% seen once. Per germline, CDR1 LGHDT and CDR2 YNNKEL (reference sequence). The CDR3 spans 12 residues. Trimming removed 1 base from V and 10 bases from J, with 8 bases in between. The table lists this clone with a count of one. The antigen remains unidentified. Study-wide results and limits: Unmutated regions of variants are reportedly targeted by nearly half of spike-specific TCRs. The study found Spike-specific TCR breadth and depth rose after two AZD1222 doses.

The sample was peripheral blood, taken on day 0 of AZD1222 vaccination. The chain employs TRBV3-1 (or the pseudogene TRBV3-2) and TRBJ2-1; D call uncertain. This clonotype originated in an adult in good health. The CDR3 nucleotides are TGTGCCAGCAGCCAAGTCGAAAAAGAGCAGTTCTTC. The encoded protein is CASSQVEKEQFF.